This TCR beta chain was observed in a study of blood T cell repertoires in COVID-19. Study background: Some COVID-19 samples were acute and others convalescent; all came from the United States, Italy and Spain. Nucleic acid was either cDNA or gDNA, and it came from T cells, B-cell-depleted T cells, or PBMCs.

The length of the CDR3 is 12 residues. V was trimmed by 7 bases and J by 7 bases, leaving 13 bases between them. Original handling: The assay estimated nucleated cells by amplifying reference gene primers. Sequenced by immunoSEQ multiplex PCR; TCRdb stores in-frame clones only, minus some. V and J calls and clone size are as listed in that table; D and trimming were resolved from the DNA. This table has under 400,000 clones, roughly 88% appearing once. It was during active infection that Seattle patients were enrolled and then longitudinally followed. The TCR originated in a woman aged 25 to 39 with COVID-19, enrolled during active disease. Source material: peripheral blood. This chain connects TRBV12-3 or TRBV12-4 to TRBJ1-1; the D is unclear. This CDR3 is CASIDLRFEAFF. CDR3 sequence (DNA): TGTGCCAGCATAGATCTGAGGTTTGAAGCTTTCTTT.